These 27 T cell receptor beta chains were sequenced from one sample in a study of T cells in Graves' hyperthyroidism and ophthalmopathy. It was RNA transcripts that yielded the amplified TCR beta CDR3 regions. First-round RT-PCR with HTBI primers amplified the TCR CDR3 region. Each CDR3 protein is one row after TCRdb ran MiXCR on the multiplex PCR reads. The sample includes 490,000 or so distinct CDR3 sequences, about 20% seen only once; the top ten take under 55%. Sequencing input: blood. These TCRs come from a woman aged 70-85 years with Graves' ophthalmopathy.

The V gene is TRBV19, the J gene TRBJ2-3; D could derive from TRBD1 or TRBD2 (5 bases each). V lost 6 bases and J 7 bases, leaving 14 bases between the germline ends. Germline V gene sequence: CDR1 LNHDA, CDR2 SQIVND (reference sequence). The CDR3 totals 13 residues. The CDR3 nucleotides are TGTGCCAGTAGCCCGGGATGGGGGAATACGCAGTATTTT. This translates into CASSPGWGNTQYF.

The chain links TRBV5-1 to TRBJ2-1, with D perhaps TRBD2 (6 bases). This CDR3 comprises 13 residues. Germline CDR1 and CDR2: SGHRS and YFSETQ. The germline V and J ends were trimmed by 1 base and 10 bases, with 12 bases remaining between them. CDR3 protein: CASSLMGGGEQFF. The CDR3 DNA is TGCGCCAGCAGCTTGATGGGGGGTGGGGAGCAGTTCTTC.

This clonotype has just a few counts. The chain combines TRBV24-1 with TRBJ1-1, with 7 bases lining up with TRBD1. The CDR3 is made up of 17 amino acids. V trimming: 8 bases; J trimming: 0 bases; junction bases outside the gene matches: 14. Germline V gene sequence: CDR1 KGHDR, CDR2 SFDVKD. CDR3 nucleotides: TGTGCCACCATTAGATCACCTCCCAGGGGGTTGAACACTGAAGCTTTCTTT. It specifies CATIRSPPRGLNTEAFF.

This clonotype was seen a handful of times. The chain is built from TRBV20-1 and TRBJ2-7; TRBD2 might be the D (6 bases). The V end was cut by 3 bases, the J end by 4 bases, with 10 bases between. The germline V gene encodes CDR1 DFQATT and CDR2 SNEGSKA (reference sequence). The length of the CDR3 is 12 residues. The CDR3 region is CSASGGYYEQYF. CDR3 DNA: TGCAGTGCTAGTGGAGGGTATTACGAGCAGTACTTC.

This chain connects TRBV7-6 to TRBJ2-2; weak D call: TRBD2 (5 bases). Germline V lookup: CDR1 SGHVS, CDR2 FNYEAQ. The length of the CDR3 is 16 residues. The V end was cut by 5 bases, the J end by 4 bases, with 17 bases between. The CDR3 spells CASSHKVPRGTGELFF. In DNA, the CDR3 is TGTGCCAGCAGCCATAAGGTTCCCCGGGGCACCGGGGAGCTGTTTTTT.

In its sample, this clonotype was seen once. The chain has TRBV6-2 or TRBV6-3 and TRBJ2-3, with 8 bases that match TRBD1. CDR1 and CDR2 from the germline V gene are MNHEY and SVGEGT. This CDR3 has 13 residues. V lost 10 bases and J lost 3; bases outside the gene matches: 6. This chain's CDR3 is CATNRGATDTQYF. The DNA for the CDR3 is TGTGCCACAAACAGGGGGGCGACAGATACGCAGTATTTT.

This clonotype was counted at least ten times. This sequence joins TRBV12-5 and TRBJ2-3; 10 positions match TRBD2. CDR3 size: 14 residues. V dropped 2 bases and J dropped 5; count of bases not matched to a gene: 1. Germline V gives CDR1 LGHNT, CDR2 FRNRAP. CDR3 protein: CASGLTSGIDTQYF. CDR3 nucleotides: TGTGCTAGTGGTTTGACTAGCGGGATAGATACGCAGTATTTT.

In this sample, this clonotype turned up many times. The chain joins TRBV6-5 to TRBJ1-1; D unclear. V lost 7 bases, J lost 6 bases, and 15 bases lay in between. This CDR3 region has 13 residues. Germline V gene sequence: CDR1 MNHEY, CDR2 SVGAGI. This CDR3 reads CASITQVRAEAFF. The CDR3 DNA reads as TGTGCCAGCATTACCCAAGTACGAGCTGAAGCTTTCTTT.

For this clonotype: The germline gene is not matched at one end of the junction; a read error may be the cause. The V call is TRBV4-1, the J call TRBJ2-5, with a possible D match to TRBD1 (6 bases). Looked up from germline, CDR1 is MGHRA and CDR2 is YSYEKL. This CDR3 contains 14 residues. CDR3 in DNA: TGCGCCAGCAGCACCCGGGACATGCAAGGGACCCAGTACTTC. Its protein product is CASSTRDMQGTQYF.

This clonotype was seen a single time. This rearrangement joins TRBV4-1 to TRBJ1-5, with D perhaps matching TRBD1 (6 bases). From germline, CDR1 is MGHRA and CDR2 YSYEKL. CDR3 length: 16 residues. Trimming took off 3 bases at V and 5 bases at J, with 17 bases between the two ends. The CDR3 sequence is CASSHVRARGYQPQHF. CDR3 nucleotide sequence: TGCGCCAGCAGCCATGTCCGCGCCAGGGGATATCAGCCCCAGCATTTT.

V is TRBV20-1 and J is TRBJ2-5; D possibly matches TRBD1 or TRBD2 (5 bases each). This CDR3 is built from 15 residues. Trimming removed 0 bases from V and 5 bases from J, with 16 bases in between. Germline V gene lookup returns CDR1 DFQATT and CDR2 SNEGSKA (reference sequence). CDR3 DNA: TGCAGTGCTAGAGATCTACCGGGACGCGGGGAGACCCAGTACTTC. The encoded protein is CSARDLPGRGETQYF.

This clonotype occurred a few times. The chain employs TRBV6-1 and TRBJ2-2; D is tentatively TRBD1 or TRBD2 (5 bases each). This CDR3 has 15 amino acids. Germline lookup yields CDR1 MNHNS and CDR2 SASEGT. The V gene lost 6 bases and the J gene lost 6 bases, with 17 bases spanning the gap. The CDR3 sequence: CASSRDPTVSGELFF. DNA for the CDR3: TGTGCCAGCAGCCGGGACCCCACGGTTTCCGGGGAGCTGTTTTTT.

The chain combines TRBV15 with TRBJ1-2; D uncertain. V lost 5 bases to trimming and J lost 8 bases, with 18 bases between them. Germline lookup yields CDR1 LNHNV and CDR2 YYDKDF (reference sequence). This CDR3 contains 14 residues. This chain's CDR3 is CATSWAGGREGYTF. The CDR3 DNA reads as TGTGCCACCAGCTGGGCGGGCGGCCGGGAGGGCTACACCTTC.

This clonotype was observed a handful of times. The chain recombines TRBV6-2 or TRBV6-3 with TRBJ2-7; D uncertain. CDR1 is MNHEY, CDR2 SVGEGT, per germline. The CDR3 totals 14 residues. V was pared by 0 bases and J by 5 bases, with 11 bases between. The CDR3 region is CASSYSAGLNEQYF. The CDR3 nucleotides are TGTGCCAGCAGTTACTCGGCAGGCTTGAACGAGCAGTACTTC.

The chain recombines TRBV5-1 with TRBJ2-1, with D tentatively TRBD2 (6 bases). CDR1 SGHRS and CDR2 YFSETQ come from the germline V gene. The CDR3 spans 14 residues. Trimming took 0 bases from V and 4 from J, leaving 8 bases between them. CDR3: CASSLEDYYNEQFF. DNA for the CDR3: TGCGCCAGCAGCTTGGAGGACTATTACAATGAGCAGTTCTTC.

This clonotype has more than one count but fewer than ten. The J gene is TRBJ2-5, the V gene TRBV9; possibly TRBD1 or TRBD2 for D (5 bases each). CDR1 is SGDLS, CDR2 YYNGEE, per germline. The CDR3 runs 14 residues. V dropped 1 base and J dropped 4 bases, with 11 bases sitting between them. The CDR3 sequence is CASSVNPGRETQYF. CDR3 coding DNA: TGTGCCAGCAGCGTAAACCCGGGGCGAGAGACCCAGTACTTC.

The rearrangement uses TRBV30 and TRBJ1-1; D is unresolved. Trimming stripped 4 bases from V and 1 base from J, with 10 bases between. Germline V gene data show CDR1 as GTSNPN and CDR2 as SVGIG (reference sequence). The CDR3 runs 13 residues. CDR3 coding DNA: TGTGCCTGGAACCGGATAGAGAACACTGAAGCTTTCTTT. Amino acid sequence: CAWNRIENTEAFF. Full variable domain (rest looked up from reference TRBV30 and TRBJ1-1): SQTIHQWPATLVQPVGSPLSLECTVEGTSNPNLYWYRQAAGRGLQLLFYSVGIGQISSEVPQNLSASRPQDRQFILSSKKLLLSDSGFYLCAWNRIENTEAFFGQGTRLTVV.

This clonotype appeared many times. The CDR3 spells CAVIDGRKLNTIYF. In DNA form, the CDR3 reads TGTGCCGTTATTGACGGTAGAAAGTTAAACACCATATATTTT. This chain uses TRBV28 with TRBJ1-3; no definite D call. Trimming removed 11 bases from V and 6 bases from J, with 20 bases in between. CDR1 MDHEN and CDR2 SYDVKM come from the germline V gene. This CDR3 has 14 residues.

This clonotype was seen many times. The chain carries TRBV6-1 and TRBJ2-2, with D tentatively TRBD1 or TRBD2 (5 bases each). CDR3 size: 14 residues. Trimming stripped 5 bases from V and 5 bases from J, with 12 bases between. Germline lookup yields CDR1 MNHNS and CDR2 SASEGT. The CDR3 nucleotides are TGTGCCAGCAGTCGATCGGGACGGACCGGGGAGCTGTTTTTT. Translating gives CASSRSGRTGELFF.

This clonotype was seen a handful of times. The J gene is TRBJ2-2, the V gene TRBV27, with a possible D match to TRBD1 (5 bases). V shed 5 bases and J shed 1 base, with 11 bases lying between them. Germline V gene sequence: CDR1 MNHEY, CDR2 SMNVEV (reference sequence). The CDR3 runs 15 residues. In DNA form, the CDR3 reads TGTGCCAGCAGTGGTAGGACATGGAACACCGGGGAGCTGTTTTTT. Protein sequence: CASSGRTWNTGELFF.

This clonotype has more than one count but fewer than ten. The rearrangement links TRBV6-1 to TRBJ2-3, with D perhaps matching TRBD1 (6 bases). With 3 bases removed from V and 2 bases from J, the gap between germline ends came to 24 bases. Germline V CDR1 and CDR2: MNHNS, SASEGT. There are 19 residues in the CDR3. Here the CDR3 reads CASSERTGTTGGDTDTQYF. CDR3 nucleotides: TGTGCCAGCAGTGAGCGTACCGGGACAACTGGAGGTGACACAGATACGCAGTATTTT.

This chain connects TRBV7-2 to TRBJ2-1, with 11 bases that match TRBD2. Germline loops: CDR1 SGHTA, CDR2 FQGNSA. This CDR3 has 15 amino acids. V gave up 5 bases and J gave up 10 bases; unmatched junction bases: 10. In nucleotides, the CDR3 is TGTGCCAGCAGCGTCCTAGCGGGAGGCGGTGGGGAGCAGTTCTTC. This translates into CASSVLAGGGGEQFF.

This clonotype has ten or more counts. This chain links TRBV12-3 or TRBV12-4 with TRBJ2-3, with TRBD2 matching over 8 bases. The CDR3 spans 16 residues. J lost 4 bases, V lost 3 bases, and 9 bases had no gene match. The CDR3 loop reads CASSFLAGSGPDTQYF. The CDR3 DNA follows: TGTGCCAGCAGTTTCTTAGCGGGGTCGGGGCCAGATACGCAGTATTTT.

The chain combines TRBV6-1 with TRBJ2-3, with a possible D match to TRBD1 (6 bases). CDR1 and CDR2 from the germline V gene are MNHNS and SASEGT. This CDR3 has 14 residues. The germline V and J ends were trimmed by 8 bases and 0 bases, with 12 bases remaining between them. CDR3 in DNA: TGTGCCAGCGAAGGGGGTTTTAGCACAGATACGCAGTATTTT. Amino acid sequence: CASEGGFSTDTQYF.

The sample holds a few counts of this clonotype. The rearrangement uses TRBV20-1 and TRBJ2-3; 8 nucleotides align to TRBD2. This CDR3 is 14 amino acids long. CDR1 and CDR2 (germline): DFQATT, SNEGSKA (reference sequence). V shed 8 bases, J shed 0 bases, and the junction held 7 bases outside the gene matches. CDR3: CSTDSGASTDTQYF. In nucleotides, the CDR3 is TGCAGTACGGATAGCGGGGCAAGCACAGATACGCAGTATTTT.

The V call is TRBV30, the J call TRBJ2-2; TRBD1 is a possible D gene (6 bases). Germline V gene sequence: CDR1 GTSNPN, CDR2 SVGIG (reference sequence). V was pared by 3 bases and J by 6 bases, with 14 bases between. There are 14 residues in the CDR3. The DNA of the CDR3 is TGTGCCTGGAGCAGGGGACCCGGATCCGGGGAGCTGTTTTTT. Translation: CAWSRGPGSGELFF.

The gene calls are TRBV20-1 and TRBJ2-5; D might be TRBD1 (5 bases). The CDR3 extends over 16 amino acids. Trimming took off 0 bases at V and 5 bases at J, with 19 bases between the two ends. The germline V gene encodes CDR1 DFQATT and CDR2 SNEGSKA (reference sequence). CDR3: CSAREGTGFNRETQYF. CDR3 sequence (DNA): TGCAGTGCTAGAGAAGGCACAGGCTTTAATCGGGAGACCCAGTACTTC.